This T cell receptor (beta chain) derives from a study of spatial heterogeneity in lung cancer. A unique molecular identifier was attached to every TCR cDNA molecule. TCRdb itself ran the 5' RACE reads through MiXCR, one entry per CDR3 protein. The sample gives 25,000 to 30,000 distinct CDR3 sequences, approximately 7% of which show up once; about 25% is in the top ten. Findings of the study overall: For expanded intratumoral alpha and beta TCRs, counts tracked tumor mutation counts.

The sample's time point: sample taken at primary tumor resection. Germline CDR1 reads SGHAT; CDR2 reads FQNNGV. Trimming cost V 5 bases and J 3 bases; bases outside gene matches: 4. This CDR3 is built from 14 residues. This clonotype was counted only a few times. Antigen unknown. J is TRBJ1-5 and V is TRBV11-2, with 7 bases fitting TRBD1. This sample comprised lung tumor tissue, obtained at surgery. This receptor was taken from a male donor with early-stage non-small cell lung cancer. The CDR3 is CASSATGANQPQHF. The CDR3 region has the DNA TGTGCCAGCAGCGCAACAGGGGCCAATCAGCCCCAGCATTTT.